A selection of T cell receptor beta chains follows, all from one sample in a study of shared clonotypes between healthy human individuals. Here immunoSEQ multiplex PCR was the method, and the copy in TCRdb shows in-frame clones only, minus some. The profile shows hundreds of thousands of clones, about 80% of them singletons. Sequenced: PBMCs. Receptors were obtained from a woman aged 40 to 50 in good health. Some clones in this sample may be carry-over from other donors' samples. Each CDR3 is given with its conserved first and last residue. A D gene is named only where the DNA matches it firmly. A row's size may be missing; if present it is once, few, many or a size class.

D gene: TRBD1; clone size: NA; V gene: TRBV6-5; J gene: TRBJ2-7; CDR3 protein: CASSYATGFEQYF; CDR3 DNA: TGTGCCAGCAGTTACGCGACAGGGTTCGAGCAGTACTTC
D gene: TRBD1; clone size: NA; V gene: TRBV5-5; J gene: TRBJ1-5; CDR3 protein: CASSSGTDSNQPQHF; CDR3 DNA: TGTGCCAGCAGCTCCGGGACAGATAGCAATCAGCCCCAGCATTTT
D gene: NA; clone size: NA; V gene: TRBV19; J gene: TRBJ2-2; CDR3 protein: CASSENIGELFF; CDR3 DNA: TGTGCCAGTAGTGAAAACATCGGGGAGCTGTTTTTT
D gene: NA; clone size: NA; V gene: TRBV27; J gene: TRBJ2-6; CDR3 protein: CASSSPGLARGANVLTF; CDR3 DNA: TGTGCCAGCAGTTCGCCGGGGCTAGCGCGGGGGGCCAACGTCCTGACTTTC
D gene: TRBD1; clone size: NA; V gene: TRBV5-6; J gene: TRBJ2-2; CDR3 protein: CASSLGDRTNTGELFF; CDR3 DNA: TGTGCCAGCAGCTTGGGGGACAGGACGAACACCGGGGAGCTGTTTTTT
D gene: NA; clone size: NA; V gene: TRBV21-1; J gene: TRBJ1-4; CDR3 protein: CASSKVIRAGGDEKLFF; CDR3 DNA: TGTGCCAGCAGCAAAGTAATTAGGGCAGGGGGGGATGAAAAACTGTTTTTT
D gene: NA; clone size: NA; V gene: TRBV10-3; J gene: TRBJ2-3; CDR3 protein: CAITPGEGTDTQYF; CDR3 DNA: TGTGCCATCACGCCTGGAGAGGGAACAGATACGCAGTATTTT
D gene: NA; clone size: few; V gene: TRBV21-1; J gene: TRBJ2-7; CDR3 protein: CASSNLPSGLPYEQYF; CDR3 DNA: TGTGCCAGCAGCAATTTACCTAGCGGGCTTCCCTACGAGCAGTACTTC
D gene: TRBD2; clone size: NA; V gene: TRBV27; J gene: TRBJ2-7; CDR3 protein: CASSKRGVYEQYF; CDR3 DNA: TGTGCCAGCAGTAAGCGGGGGGTCTACGAGCAGTACTTC
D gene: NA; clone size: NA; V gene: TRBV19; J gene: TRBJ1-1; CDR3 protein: CASSIRGGGTEAFF; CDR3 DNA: TGTGCCAGTAGTATCAGGGGAGGAGGCACTGAAGCTTTCTTT
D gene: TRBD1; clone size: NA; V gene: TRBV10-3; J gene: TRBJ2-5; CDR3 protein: CAISEDRGEVTQYF; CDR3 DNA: TGTGCCATCAGTGAAGACAGGGGAGAGGTGACCCAGTACTTC
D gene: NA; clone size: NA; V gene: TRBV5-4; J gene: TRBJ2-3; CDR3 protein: CASSPTASQLATYTDTQYF; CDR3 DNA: TGTGCCAGCAGCCCGACAGCATCCCAGCTAGCGACGTACACAGATACGCAGTATTTT
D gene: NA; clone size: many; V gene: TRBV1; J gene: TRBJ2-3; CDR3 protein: CTPLPLTSGEPIKADTQYF; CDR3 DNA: TGCACCCCCCTCCCTCTCACTAGCGGGGAACCAATCAAGGCAGATACGCAGTATTTT
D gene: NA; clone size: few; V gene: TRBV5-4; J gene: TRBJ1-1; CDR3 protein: CASSGTGSTEAFF; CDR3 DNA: TGTGCCAGCAGCGGAACAGGGAGCACTGAAGCTTTCTTT
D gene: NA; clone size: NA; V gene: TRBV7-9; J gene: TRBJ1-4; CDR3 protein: CASSLAQGSLATNEKLFF; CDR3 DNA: TGTGCCAGCAGCTTAGCGCAGGGATCTCTTGCAACTAATGAAAAACTGTTTTTT
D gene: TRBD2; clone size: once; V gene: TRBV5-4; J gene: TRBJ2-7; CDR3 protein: CASSSMTSGSSEQYF; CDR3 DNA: TGTGCCAGCAGCTCAATGACTAGCGGGAGCTCGGAGCAGTACTTC
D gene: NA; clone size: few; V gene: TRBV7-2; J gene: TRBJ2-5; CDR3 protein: CASSSGSYPQYF; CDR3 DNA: TGTGCCAGCAGCTCAGGGTCGTACCCCCAGTACTTC
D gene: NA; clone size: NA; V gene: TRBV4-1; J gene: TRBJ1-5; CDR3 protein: CASSHNVGNQPQHF; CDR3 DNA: TGCGCCAGCAGCCATAACGTAGGGAATCAGCCCCAGCATTTT
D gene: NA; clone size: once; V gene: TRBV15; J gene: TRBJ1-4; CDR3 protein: CATSRDERGKLFF; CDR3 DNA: TGTGCCACCAGCAGAGATGAAAGAGGAAAACTGTTTTTT
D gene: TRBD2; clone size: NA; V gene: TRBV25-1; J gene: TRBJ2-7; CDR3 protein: CASIPGTGGTSGTYEQYF; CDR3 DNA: TGTGCCAGCATCCCCGGGACAGGGGGGACTAGCGGGACCTACGAGCAGTACTTC
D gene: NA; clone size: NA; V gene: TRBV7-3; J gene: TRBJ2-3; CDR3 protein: CASSLGPPTDTQYF; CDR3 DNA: TGTGCCAGCAGCTTAGGCCCACCCACAGATACGCAGTATTTT
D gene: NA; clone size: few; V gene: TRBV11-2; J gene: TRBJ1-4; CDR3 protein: CASSPDRNEKLFF; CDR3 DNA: TGTGCCAGCAGCCCCGACAGGAATGAAAAACTGTTTTTT
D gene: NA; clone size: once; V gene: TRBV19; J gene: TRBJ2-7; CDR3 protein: CASRKTDSYEQYF; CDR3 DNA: TGTGCCAGTAGGAAGACAGACTCCTACGAGCAGTACTTC
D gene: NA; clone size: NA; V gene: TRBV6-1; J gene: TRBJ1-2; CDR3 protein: CASTAGVFDYGYTF; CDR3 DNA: TGTGCCAGCACGGCGGGAGTATTTGACTATGGCTACACCTTC